This section outlines one T cell receptor beta chain sequence together with its context. Its antigen is undetermined. These data are taken from a study of CXCR3-negative and CXCR3-positive naive CD8 T cells. Study outcomes and limitations: Higher TRB CDR3 hydrophobicity marked CXCR3-positive naive cells relative to CXCR3-negative naive cells. The study found that naive CXCR3-negative and CXCR3-positive cells shared TRBV-TRBJ usage, while memory cells differed. Whereas both naive subsets had comparably high diversity, memory CD8+ cells had much lower diversity.

CDR3 length equals 14 residues. The germline V gene encodes CDR1 SGHRS and CDR2 YFSETQ. The libraries of TRB cDNA were prepared using 5' RACE with UMI labels. Each CDR3 protein gets one entry in TCRdb, which reprocessed the 5' RACE reads and gives no DNA. Here the sample table reports 85,000 to 130,000 distinct CDR3 sequences. Sequenced sample: naive CXCR3+ CD8+ T cells from blood. Noted subset: CD45RO-CCR7+CD27+CD95- naive CD8+ T cells expressing CXCR3 (TNR3+). The rearrangement uses TRBV5-1 and TRBJ1-1; checking the TCRdb D call of TRBD1 is not possible without DNA. This TCR was sampled from a human donor in good health. Some clones in this sample may be carry-over from other donors' samples. The chain's CDR3 is CASSFGQGYDSAFF.